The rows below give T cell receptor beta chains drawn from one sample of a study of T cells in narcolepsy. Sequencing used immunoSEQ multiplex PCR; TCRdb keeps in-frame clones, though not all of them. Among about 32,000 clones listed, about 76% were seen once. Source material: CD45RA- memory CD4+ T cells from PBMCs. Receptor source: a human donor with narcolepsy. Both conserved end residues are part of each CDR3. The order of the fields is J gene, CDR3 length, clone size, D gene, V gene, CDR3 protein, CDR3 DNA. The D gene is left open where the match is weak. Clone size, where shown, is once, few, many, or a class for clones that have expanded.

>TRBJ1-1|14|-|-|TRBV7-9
CASSSADPNTEAFF
TGTGCCAGCAGCTCAGCAGACCCGAACACTGAAGCTTTCTTT
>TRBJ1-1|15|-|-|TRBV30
CAWTKIKDGNTEAFF
TGTGCCTGGACCAAGATTAAAGACGGGAACACTGAAGCTTTCTTT
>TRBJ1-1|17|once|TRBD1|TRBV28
CASSSRDRGRGNTEAFF
TGTGCCAGCAGTTCCCGGGACAGGGGGCGCGGGAACACTGAAGCTTTCTTT
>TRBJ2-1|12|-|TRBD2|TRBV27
CASCKAGDEQFF
TGTGCCAGCTGTAAGGCGGGGGATGAGCAGTTCTTC
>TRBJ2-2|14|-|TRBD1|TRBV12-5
CASKGTGRTGELFF
TGTGCTAGTAAGGGGACAGGTCGGACCGGGGAGCTGTTTTTT
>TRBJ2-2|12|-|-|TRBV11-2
CASSAHTGELFF
TGTGCCAGCAGCGCCCACACCGGGGAGCTGTTTTTT
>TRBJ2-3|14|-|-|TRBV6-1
CASSDAGSADTQYF
TGTGCCAGCAGTGACGCTGGCTCAGCAGATACGCAGTATTTT
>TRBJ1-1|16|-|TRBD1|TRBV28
CASSPQTGTGRTEAFF
TGTGCCAGCAGTCCCCAAACCGGGACAGGGCGTACTGAAGCTTTCTTT
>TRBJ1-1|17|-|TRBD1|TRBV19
CASSPPGGQEVWPEAFF
TGTGCCAGTAGTCCTCCCGGGGGACAGGAGGTTTGGCCTGAAGCTTTCTTT
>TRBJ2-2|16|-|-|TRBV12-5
CASGINEGGRTGELFF
TGTGCTAGTGGCATAAACGAGGGAGGTCGGACCGGGGAGCTGTTTTTT
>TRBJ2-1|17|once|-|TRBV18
CASSPPGLLGRGGEQFF
TGTGCCAGCTCACCACCCGGACTATTAGGACGAGGCGGGGAGCAGTTCTTC
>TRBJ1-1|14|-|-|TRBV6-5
CASTKIGGDTEAFF
TGTGCCAGCACCAAAATCGGGGGCGACACTGAAGCTTTCTTT
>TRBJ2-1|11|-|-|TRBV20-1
CSARSLNEQFF
TGCAGTGCTAGAAGTCTGAATGAGCAGTTCTTC
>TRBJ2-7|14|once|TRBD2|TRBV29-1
CSVEVGAGGNEQYF
TGCAGCGTTGAAGTCGGAGCGGGAGGTAACGAGCAGTACTTC
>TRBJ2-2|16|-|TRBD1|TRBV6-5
CASSYSGQVGFGELFF
TGTGCCAGCAGTTACTCGGGACAGGTCGGTTTTGGAGAGCTGTTTTTT
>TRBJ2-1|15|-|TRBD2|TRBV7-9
CASSLVLAGGNEQFF
TGTGCCAGCAGCTTAGTTCTAGCGGGGGGCAATGAGCAGTTCTTC
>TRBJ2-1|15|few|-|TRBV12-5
CASGGEAGLYNEQFF
TGTGCTAGTGGTGGCGAGGCGGGTCTTTACAATGAGCAGTTCTTC
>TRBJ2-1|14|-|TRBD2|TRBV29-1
CSGLKAGTSGSRFF
TGCAGCGGACTCAAAGCCGGGACTAGCGGGAGTCGGTTCTTC
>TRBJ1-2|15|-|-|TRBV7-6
CASSLSRGGGYGYTF
TGTGCCAGCAGCCTCTCTCGGGGGGGAGGATATGGCTACACCTTC
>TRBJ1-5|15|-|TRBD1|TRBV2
CASRDRTGGNQPQHF
TGTGCCAGCAGGGATAGGACAGGTGGAAACCAGCCCCAGCATTTT
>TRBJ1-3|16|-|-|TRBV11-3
CASSLVADTSGNTIYF
TGTGCCAGCAGCTTAGTCGCAGATACCTCTGGAAACACCATATATTTT
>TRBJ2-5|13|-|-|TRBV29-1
CSVGQTYQETQYF
TGCAGCGTTGGACAGACGTACCAAGAGACCCAGTACTTC
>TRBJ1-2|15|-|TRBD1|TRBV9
CASSLTGTGGRGYTF
TGTGCCAGCAGTCTGACCGGGACAGGGGGGCGAGGCTACACCTTC
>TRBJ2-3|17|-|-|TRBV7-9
CASSLLAGGGATDTQYF
TGTGCCAGCAGCCTACTGGCAGGAGGCGGCGCCACAGATACGCAGTATTTT
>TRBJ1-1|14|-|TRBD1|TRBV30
CAWSPGTANTEAFF
TGTGCCTGGAGCCCCGGGACAGCGAACACTGAAGCTTTCTTT
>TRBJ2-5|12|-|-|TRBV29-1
CSVYRAKETQYF
TGCAGCGTTTACAGGGCTAAAGAGACCCAGTACTTC
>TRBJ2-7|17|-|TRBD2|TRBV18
CASSPGILAGNSYEQYF
TGTGCCAGCTCACCAGGAATTCTAGCGGGGAACTCCTACGAGCAGTACTTC
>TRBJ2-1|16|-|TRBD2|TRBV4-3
CASSQDMAGVSGEQFF
TGCGCCAGCAGCCAAGATATGGCGGGAGTATCTGGTGAGCAGTTCTTC
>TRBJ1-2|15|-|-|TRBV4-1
CASSQGQDRPYGYTF
TGCGCCAGCAGCCAAGGGCAGGATAGGCCTTATGGCTACACCTTC
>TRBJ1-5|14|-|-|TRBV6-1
CASGRRDGNQPQHF
TGTGCCAGCGGTAGGAGGGACGGCAATCAGCCCCAGCATTTT
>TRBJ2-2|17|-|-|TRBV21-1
CASSKARRDPRNGELFF
TGTGCCAGCAGCAAAGCCCGCCGGGACCCCCGAAACGGGGAGCTGTTTTTT
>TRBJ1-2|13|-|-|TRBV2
CASSEGTVYGYTF
TGTGCCAGCAGTGAAGGGACAGTCTATGGCTACACCTTC
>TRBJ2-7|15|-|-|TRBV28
CASSLARQVSYEQYF
TGTGCCAGCAGTTTAGCGAGACAGGTCTCCTACGAGCAGTACTTC
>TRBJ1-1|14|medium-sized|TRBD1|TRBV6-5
CASSKGQARTEAFF
TGTGCCAGCAGTAAGGGACAGGCCAGAACTGAAGCTTTCTTT
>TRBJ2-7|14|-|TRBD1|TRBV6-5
CASSNRGASYEQYF
TGTGCCAGCTCCAACAGGGGGGCCTCCTACGAGCAGTACTTC
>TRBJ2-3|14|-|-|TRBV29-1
CSVGQVTVTDTQYF
TGCAGCGTTGGACAGGTAACGGTCACAGATACGCAGTATTTT
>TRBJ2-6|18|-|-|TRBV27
CASSLRHGHLSGANVLTF
TGTGCCAGCAGTTTGCGGCACGGGCACCTCTCTGGGGCCAACGTCCTGACTTTC
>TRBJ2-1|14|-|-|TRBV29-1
CSGGAGSSYNEQFF
TGCAGCGGGGGAGCGGGTAGCTCCTACAATGAGCAGTTCTTC
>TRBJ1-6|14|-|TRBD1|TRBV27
CNPSTRQGPLPLHF
TGTAACCCATCAACCAGACAGGGGCCTTTACCCCTCCACTTT
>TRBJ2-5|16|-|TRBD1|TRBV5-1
CASSGGTGGYQETQYF
TGCGCCAGCAGCGGCGGGACAGGGGGTTACCAAGAGACCCAGTACTTC
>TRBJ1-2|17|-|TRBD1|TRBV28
CASSLTGGELISRGYTF
TGTGCCAGCAGTCTCACAGGGGGCGAGTTAATATCTCGTGGCTACACCTTC
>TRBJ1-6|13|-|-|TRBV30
CAWSESDNSPLHF
TGTGCCTGGAGTGAAAGTGATAATTCACCCCTCCACTTT
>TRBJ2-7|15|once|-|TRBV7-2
CASSSARGATYEQYF
TGTGCCAGCAGCTCGGCACGCGGCGCAACCTACGAGCAGTACTTC
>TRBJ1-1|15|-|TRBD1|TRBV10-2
CASSAQTGGKSEAFF
TGCGCCAGCAGTGCGCAGACAGGGGGCAAGTCTGAAGCTTTCTTT
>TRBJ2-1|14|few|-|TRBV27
CASSPAGLSNEQFF
TGTGCCAGCAGTCCAGCCGGACTCTCCAATGAGCAGTTCTTC
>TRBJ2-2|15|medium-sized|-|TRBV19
CASTPVARNTGELFF
TGTGCCAGTACCCCGGTAGCGAGGAACACCGGGGAGCTGTTTTTT
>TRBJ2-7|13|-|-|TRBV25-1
CASSEFGGREQYF
TGTGCCAGCAGTGAATTCGGGGGTAGGGAGCAGTACTTC
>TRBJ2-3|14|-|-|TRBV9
CASSTRDNTDTQYF
TGTGCCAGCAGCACCCGGGACAACACAGATACGCAGTATTTT
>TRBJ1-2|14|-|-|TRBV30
CAWSLSRTNYGYTF
TGTGCCTGGAGTCTGTCAAGGACTAACTATGGCTACACCTTC